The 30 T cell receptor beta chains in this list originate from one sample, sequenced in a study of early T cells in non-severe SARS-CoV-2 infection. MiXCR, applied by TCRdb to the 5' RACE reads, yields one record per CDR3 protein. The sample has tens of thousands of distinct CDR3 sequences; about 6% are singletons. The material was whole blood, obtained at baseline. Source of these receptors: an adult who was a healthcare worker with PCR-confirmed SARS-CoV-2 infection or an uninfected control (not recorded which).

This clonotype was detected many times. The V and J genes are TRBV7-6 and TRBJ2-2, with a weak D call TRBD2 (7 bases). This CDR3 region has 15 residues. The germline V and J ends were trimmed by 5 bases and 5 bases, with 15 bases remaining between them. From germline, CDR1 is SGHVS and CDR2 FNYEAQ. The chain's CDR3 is CASSLGGQGTGELFF. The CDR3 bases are TGTGCCAGCAGCCTGGGAGGGCAGGGGACCGGGGAGCTGTTTTTT.

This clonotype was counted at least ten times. The CDR3 region has the DNA TGTGCCACCGACGTACAGGGGGCAGGCAATCAGCCCCAGCATTTT. Translation: CATDVQGAGNQPQHF. This sequence joins TRBV19 and TRBJ1-5; 9 bases are a match to TRBD1. This CDR3 has 15 amino acids. J lost 2 bases, V lost 10 bases, and 9 bases had no gene match. In germline, CDR1 is LNHDA, CDR2 SQIVND (reference sequence). Variable domain in full (rest from reference TRBV19 and TRBJ1-5): DGGITQSPKYLFRKEGQNVTLSCEQNLNHDAMYWYRQDPGQGLRLIYYSQIVNDFQKGDIAEGYSVSREKKESFPLTVTSAQKNPTAFYLCATDVQGAGNQPQHFGDGTRLSIL.

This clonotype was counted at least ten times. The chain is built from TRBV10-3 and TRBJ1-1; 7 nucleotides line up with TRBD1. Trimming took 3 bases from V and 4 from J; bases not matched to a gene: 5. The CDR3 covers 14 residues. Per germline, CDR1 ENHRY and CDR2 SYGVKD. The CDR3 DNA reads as TGTGCCATCAGTGACCACGGGACAGCCACTGAAGCTTTCTTT. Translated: CAISDHGTATEAFF.

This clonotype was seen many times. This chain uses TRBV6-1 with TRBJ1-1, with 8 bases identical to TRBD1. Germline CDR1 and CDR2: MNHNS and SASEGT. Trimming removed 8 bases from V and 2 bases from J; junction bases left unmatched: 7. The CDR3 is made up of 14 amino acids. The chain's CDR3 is CASRQGAKNTEAFF. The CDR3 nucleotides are TGTGCCAGCCGTCAGGGGGCGAAAAACACTGAAGCTTTCTTT.

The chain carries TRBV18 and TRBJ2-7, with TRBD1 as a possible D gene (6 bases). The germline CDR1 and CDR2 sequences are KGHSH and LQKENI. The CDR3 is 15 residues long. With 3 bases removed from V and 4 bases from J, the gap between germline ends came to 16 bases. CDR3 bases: TGTGCCAGCTCACCCAGAGGACAGCTTTTTTACGAGCAGTACTTC. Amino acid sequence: CASSPRGQLFYEQYF.

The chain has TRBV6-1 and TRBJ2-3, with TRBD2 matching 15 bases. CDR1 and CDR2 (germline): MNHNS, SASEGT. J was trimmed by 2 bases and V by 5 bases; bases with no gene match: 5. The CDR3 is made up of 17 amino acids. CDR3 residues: CASSSRTSGRDTDTQYF. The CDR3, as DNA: TGTGCCAGCAGTTCCCGGACTAGCGGGAGGGACACAGATACGCAGTATTTT.

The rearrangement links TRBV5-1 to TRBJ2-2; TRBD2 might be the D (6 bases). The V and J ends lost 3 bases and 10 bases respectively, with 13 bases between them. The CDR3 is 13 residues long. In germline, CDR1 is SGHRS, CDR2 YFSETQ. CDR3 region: CASSSEGREELFF. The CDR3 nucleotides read TGCGCCAGCAGCTCGGAGGGGCGGGAGGAGCTGTTTTTT.

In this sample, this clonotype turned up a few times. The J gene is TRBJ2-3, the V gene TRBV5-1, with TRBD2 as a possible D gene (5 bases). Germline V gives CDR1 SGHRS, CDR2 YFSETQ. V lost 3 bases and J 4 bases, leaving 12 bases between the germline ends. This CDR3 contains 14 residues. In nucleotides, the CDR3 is TGCGCCAGCAGCTGGAGGACTTTGGCAGATACGCAGTATTTT. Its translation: CASSWRTLADTQYF.

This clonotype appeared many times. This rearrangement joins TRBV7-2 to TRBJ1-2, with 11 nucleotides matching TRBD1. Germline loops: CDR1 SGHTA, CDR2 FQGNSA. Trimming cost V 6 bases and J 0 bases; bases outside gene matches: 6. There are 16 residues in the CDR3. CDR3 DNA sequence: TGTGCCAGCAGTTGGACAGGGGGCGACCCTAACTATGGCTACACCTTC. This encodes CASSWTGGDPNYGYTF.

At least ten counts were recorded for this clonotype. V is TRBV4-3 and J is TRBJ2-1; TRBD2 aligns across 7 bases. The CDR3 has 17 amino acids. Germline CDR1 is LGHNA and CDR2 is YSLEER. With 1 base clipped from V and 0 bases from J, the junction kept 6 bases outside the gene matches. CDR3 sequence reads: CASSQGRGRSSYNEQFF. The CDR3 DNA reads TGCGCCAGCAGCCAAGGGCGGGGGAGGAGCTCCTACAATGAGCAGTTCTTC.

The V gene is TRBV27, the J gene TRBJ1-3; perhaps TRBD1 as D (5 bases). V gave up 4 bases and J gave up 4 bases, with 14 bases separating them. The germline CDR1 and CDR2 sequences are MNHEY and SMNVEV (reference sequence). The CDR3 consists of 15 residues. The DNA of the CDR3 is TGTGCCAGCAGTTCCCTAAGGGGATCGGGAAACACCATATATTTT. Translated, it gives CASSSLRGSGNTIYF.

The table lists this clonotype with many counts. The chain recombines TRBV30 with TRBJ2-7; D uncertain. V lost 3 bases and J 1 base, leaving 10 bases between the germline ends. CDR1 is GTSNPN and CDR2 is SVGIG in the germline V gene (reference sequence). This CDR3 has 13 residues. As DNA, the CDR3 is TGTGCCTGGAGAAAACAGATATCCTACGAGCAGTACTTC. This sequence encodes CAWRKQISYEQYF.

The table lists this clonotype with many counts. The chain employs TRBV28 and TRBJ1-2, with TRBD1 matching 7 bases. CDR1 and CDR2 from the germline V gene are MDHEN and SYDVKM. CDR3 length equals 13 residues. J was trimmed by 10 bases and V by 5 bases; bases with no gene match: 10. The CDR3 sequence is CASSPPGTDHYTF. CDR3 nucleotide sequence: TGTGCCAGCAGTCCGCCTGGGACAGACCACTACACCTTC.

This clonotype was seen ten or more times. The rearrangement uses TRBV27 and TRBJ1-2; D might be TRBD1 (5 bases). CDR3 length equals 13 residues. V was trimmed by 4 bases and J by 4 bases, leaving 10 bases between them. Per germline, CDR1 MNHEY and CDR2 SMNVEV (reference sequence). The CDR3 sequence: CASSWGPGYGYTF. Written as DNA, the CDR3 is TGTGCCAGCAGTTGGGGCCCCGGCTATGGCTACACCTTC.

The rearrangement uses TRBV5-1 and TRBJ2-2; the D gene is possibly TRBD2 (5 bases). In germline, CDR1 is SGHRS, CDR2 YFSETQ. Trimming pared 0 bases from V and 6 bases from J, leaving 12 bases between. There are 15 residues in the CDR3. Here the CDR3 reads CASSLDLAGPGELFF. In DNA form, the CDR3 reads TGCGCCAGCAGCTTGGACCTAGCTGGCCCCGGGGAGCTGTTTTTT. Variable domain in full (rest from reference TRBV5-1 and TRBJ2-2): KAGVTQTPRYLIKTRGQQVTLSCSPISGHRSVSWYQQTPGQGLQFLFEYFSETQRNKGNFPGRFSGRQFSNSRSEMNVSTLELGDSALYLCASSLDLAGPGELFFGEGSRLTVL.

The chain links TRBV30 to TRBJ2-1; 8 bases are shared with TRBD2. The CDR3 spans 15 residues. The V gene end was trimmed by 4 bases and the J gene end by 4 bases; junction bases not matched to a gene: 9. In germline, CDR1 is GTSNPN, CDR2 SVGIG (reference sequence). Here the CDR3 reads CAWTGTSKVYNEQFF. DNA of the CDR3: TGTGCCTGGACGGGGACTAGTAAGGTTTACAATGAGCAGTTCTTC.

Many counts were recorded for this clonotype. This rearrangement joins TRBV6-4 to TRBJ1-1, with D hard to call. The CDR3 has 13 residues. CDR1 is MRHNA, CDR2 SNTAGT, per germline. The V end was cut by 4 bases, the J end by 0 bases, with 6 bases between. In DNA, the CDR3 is TGTGCCAGCAGTGTCGAGTTGAACACTGAAGCTTTCTTT. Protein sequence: CASSVELNTEAFF.

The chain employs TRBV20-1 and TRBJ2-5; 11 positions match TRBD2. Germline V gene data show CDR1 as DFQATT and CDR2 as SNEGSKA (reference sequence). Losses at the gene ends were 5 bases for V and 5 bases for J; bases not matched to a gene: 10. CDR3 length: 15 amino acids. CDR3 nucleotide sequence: TGCAGTGCTCGGGAGGTAGCGGGAGGGGGGGAGACCCAGTACTTC. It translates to CSAREVAGGGETQYF.

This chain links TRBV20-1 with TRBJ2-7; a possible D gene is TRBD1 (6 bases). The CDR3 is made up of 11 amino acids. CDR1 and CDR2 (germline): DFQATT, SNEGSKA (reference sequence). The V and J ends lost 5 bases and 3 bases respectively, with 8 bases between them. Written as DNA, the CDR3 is TGCAGTGCTCCGACAGGCTACGAGCAGTACTTC. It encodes CSAPTGYEQYF.

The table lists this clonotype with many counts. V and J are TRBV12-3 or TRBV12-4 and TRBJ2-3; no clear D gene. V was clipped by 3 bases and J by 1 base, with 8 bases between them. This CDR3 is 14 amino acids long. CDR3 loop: CASSFSHRTDTQYF. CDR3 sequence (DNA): TGTGCCAGCAGTTTCAGCCATCGCACAGATACGCAGTATTTT.

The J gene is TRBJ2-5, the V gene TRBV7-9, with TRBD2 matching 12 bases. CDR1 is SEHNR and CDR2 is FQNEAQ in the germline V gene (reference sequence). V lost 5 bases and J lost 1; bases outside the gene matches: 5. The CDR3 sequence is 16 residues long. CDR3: CASSPGTSGFQETQYF. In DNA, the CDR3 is TGTGCCAGCAGCCCGGGGACTAGCGGGTTCCAAGAGACCCAGTACTTC.

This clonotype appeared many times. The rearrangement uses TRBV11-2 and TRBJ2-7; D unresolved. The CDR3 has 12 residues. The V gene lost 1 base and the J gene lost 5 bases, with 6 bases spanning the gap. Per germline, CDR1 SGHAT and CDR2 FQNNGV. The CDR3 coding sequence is TGTGCCAGCAGCTTAGGCGTTCACGAGCAGTACTTC. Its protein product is CASSLGVHEQYF. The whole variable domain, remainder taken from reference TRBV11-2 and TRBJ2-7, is EAGVAQSPRYKIIEKRQSVAFWCNPISGHATLYWYQQILGQGPKLLIQFQNNGVVDDSQLPKDRFSAERLKGVDSTLKIQPAKLEDSAVYLCASSLGVHEQYFGPGTRLTVT.

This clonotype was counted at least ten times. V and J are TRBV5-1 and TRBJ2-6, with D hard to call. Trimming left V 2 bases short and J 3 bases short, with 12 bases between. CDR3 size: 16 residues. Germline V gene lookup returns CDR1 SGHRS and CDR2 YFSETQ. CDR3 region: CASSLNPTGGANVLTF. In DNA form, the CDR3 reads TGCGCCAGCAGCTTAAACCCCACCGGTGGGGCCAACGTCCTGACTTTC.

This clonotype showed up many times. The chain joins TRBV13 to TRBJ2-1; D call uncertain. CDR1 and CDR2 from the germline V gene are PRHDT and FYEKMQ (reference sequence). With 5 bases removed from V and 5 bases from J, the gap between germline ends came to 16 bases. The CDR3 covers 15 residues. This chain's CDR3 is CASSTSRKEDNEQFF. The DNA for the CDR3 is TGTGCCAGCAGCACCTCCCGAAAAGAAGACAATGAGCAGTTCTTC. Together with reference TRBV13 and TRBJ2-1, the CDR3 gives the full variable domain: AAGVIQSPRHLIKEKRETATLKCYPIPRHDTVYWYQQGPGQDPQFLISFYEKMQSDKGSIPDRFSAQQFSDYHSELNMSSLELGDSALYFCASSTSRKEDNEQFFGPGTRLTVL.

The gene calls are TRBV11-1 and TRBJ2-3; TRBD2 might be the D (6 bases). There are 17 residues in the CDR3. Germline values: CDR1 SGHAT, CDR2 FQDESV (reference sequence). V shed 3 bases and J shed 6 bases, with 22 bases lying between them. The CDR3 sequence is CASSFGGTARDGDTQYF. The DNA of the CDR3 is TGTGCCAGCAGCTTCGGAGGGACTGCCAGAGATGGGGATACGCAGTATTTT.

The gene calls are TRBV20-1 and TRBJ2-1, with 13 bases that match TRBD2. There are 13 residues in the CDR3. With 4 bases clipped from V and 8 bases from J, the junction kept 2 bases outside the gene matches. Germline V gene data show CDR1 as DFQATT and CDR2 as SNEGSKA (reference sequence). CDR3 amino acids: CSATGLAGDEQFF. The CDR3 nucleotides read TGCAGTGCTACCGGACTAGCGGGGGATGAGCAGTTCTTC.

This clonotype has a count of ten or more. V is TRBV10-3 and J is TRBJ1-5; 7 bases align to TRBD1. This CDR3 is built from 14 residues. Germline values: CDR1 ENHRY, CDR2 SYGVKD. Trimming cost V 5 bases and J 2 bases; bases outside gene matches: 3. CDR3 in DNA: TGTGCCATCAGTCTCGGACAGGGCAATCAGCCCCAGCATTTT. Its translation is CAISLGQGNQPQHF.

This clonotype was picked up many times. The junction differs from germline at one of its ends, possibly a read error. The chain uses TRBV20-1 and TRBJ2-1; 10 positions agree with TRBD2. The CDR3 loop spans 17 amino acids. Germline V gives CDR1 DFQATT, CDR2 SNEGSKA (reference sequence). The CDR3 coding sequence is TGCAGTGCTAGAGATGGGGCTAGCGGGAGCTCCTTCAATGAGCAGTTCTTC. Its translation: CSARDGASGSSFNEQFF.

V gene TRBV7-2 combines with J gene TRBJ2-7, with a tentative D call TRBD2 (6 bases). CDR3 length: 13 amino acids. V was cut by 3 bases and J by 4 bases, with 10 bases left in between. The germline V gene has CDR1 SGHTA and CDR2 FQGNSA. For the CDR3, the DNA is TGTGCCAGCAGCTTCTTTGGGAGGTACGAGCAGTACTTC. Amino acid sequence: CASSFFGRYEQYF.

In DNA form, the CDR3 reads TGTGCCAGCGCCACCGGGACAGGGGGCTTTAATGAGCAGTTCTTC. Encoded protein: CASATGTGGFNEQFF. This chain links TRBV2 with TRBJ2-1; 12 nucleotides match TRBD1. V dropped 8 bases and J dropped 7; count of bases not matched to a gene: 9. The CDR3 spans 15 residues. Per the germline V gene, CDR1 is SNHLY and CDR2 is FYNNEI.